Following are 3 T cell receptor beta chains from one sample sequenced in a study of control samples from healthy donors and cancer patients. Some clones are missing from TCRdb's copy, which holds only in-frame ones; the method was immunoSEQ multiplex PCR. This sample has tens of thousands of clones; about 85% occur once, and the top ten carry roughly an eighth. The specimen sequenced was blood. The source is a woman in her sixties or seventies in good health.

This chain uses TRBV4-2 with TRBJ2-2; D is perhaps TRBD1 or TRBD2 (5 bases each). Trimming shortened V by 5 bases and J by 7 bases, and 14 bases separated the two germline ends. There are 14 residues in the CDR3. The germline CDR1 and CDR2 sequences are LGHNA and YNFKEQ. DNA for the CDR3: TGTGCCAGCAGCGAGGGACCGGTGTTCGGGGAGCTGTTTTTT. Translated: CASSEGPVFGELFF.

The gene calls are TRBV27 and TRBJ1-4; a possible D gene is TRBD1 (6 bases). Germline V lookup: CDR1 MNHEY, CDR2 SMNVEV (reference sequence). The ends were cut back, 6 bases at V and 11 bases at J, with 22 bases in the middle. There are 15 residues in the CDR3. The CDR3 here is CASRPQGRKMGKLFF. The CDR3 DNA sequence: TGTGCCAGCAGACCCCAGGGGCGAAAGATGGGGAAACTGTTTTTT.

The rearrangement uses TRBV5-1 and TRBJ2-2; no definite D call. The germline gives CDR1 SGHRS, CDR2 YFSETQ. V was trimmed by 1 base and J by 1 base, leaving 2 bases between them. The CDR3 sequence is 13 residues long. The CDR3 nucleotides are TGCGCCAGCAGCTTGCAGAACACCGGGGAGCTGTTTTTT. Translated: CASSLQNTGELFF.